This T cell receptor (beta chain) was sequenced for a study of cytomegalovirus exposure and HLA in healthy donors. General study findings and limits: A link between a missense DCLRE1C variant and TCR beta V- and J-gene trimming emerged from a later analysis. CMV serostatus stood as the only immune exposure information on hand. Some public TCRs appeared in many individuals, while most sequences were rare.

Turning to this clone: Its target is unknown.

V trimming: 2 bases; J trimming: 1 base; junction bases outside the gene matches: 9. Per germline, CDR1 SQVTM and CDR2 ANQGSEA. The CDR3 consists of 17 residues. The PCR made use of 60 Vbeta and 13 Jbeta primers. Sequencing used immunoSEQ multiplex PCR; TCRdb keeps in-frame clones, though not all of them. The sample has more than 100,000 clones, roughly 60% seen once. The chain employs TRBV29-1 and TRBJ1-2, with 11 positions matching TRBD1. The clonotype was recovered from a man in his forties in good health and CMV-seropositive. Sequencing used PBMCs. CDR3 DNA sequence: TGCAGCGTTGAAACTTTATGGGACAGGGGGTTTAACTATGGCTACACCTTC. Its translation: CSVETLWDRGFNYGYTF.